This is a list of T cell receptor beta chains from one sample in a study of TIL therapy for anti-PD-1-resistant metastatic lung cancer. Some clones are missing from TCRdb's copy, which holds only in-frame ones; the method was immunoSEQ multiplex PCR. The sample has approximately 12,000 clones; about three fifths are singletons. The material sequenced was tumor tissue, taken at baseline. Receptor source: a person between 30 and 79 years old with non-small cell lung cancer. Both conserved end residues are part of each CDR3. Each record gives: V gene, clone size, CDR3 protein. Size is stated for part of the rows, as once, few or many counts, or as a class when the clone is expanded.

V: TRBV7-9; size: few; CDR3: CASSVTTLLGTQYF
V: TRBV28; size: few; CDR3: CASSISPGTSYEQYF
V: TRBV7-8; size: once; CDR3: CASSLNQETQYF
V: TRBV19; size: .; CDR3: CASSLGLARATDTQYF
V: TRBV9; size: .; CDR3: CASSAIYGTGAGNTEAFF
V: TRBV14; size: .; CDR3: CASSQSWTGAGEQYF
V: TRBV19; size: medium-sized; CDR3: CASSLTGLNTEAFF
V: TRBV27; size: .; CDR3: CASTKGPLPGPYNSPLHF
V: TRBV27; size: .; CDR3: CASSEYTSAGELFF
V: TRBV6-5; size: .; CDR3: CASTNPWNYGYTF
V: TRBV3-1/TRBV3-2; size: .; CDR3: CASSQGTPGLAGHEQFF
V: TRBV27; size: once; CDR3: CASSSYSYNEQFF
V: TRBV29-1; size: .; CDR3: CSVEDFSPQTYYNEQFF
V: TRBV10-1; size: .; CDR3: CASSGEGNTIYF
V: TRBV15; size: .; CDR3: CATSRDVGALKNIQYF
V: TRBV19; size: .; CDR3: CASSGTGTAFQETQYF
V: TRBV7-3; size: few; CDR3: CASSYSGKDTQYF
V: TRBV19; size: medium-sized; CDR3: CASTSQGSGNTIYF
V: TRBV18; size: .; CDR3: CASSPTYNTEAFF
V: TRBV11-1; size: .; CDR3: CASTSGIGEQYF
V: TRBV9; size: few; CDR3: CASSVDGAAGELFF
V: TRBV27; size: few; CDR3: CASRGTGTYEQYF
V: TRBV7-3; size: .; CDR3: CASSLTENTEAFF
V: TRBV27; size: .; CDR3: CASSSPNGDTLLTLVNTEAFF
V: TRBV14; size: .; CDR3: CASREGVAGKLFF
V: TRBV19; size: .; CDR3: CASSILGGYEQYF
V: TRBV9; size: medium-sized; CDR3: CASSVAPTGSASYNEQFF
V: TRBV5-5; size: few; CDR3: CASSLEGLTGELFF
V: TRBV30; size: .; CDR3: CAWSDGQGQPQHF
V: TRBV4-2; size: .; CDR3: CASSQLVLENTEAFF
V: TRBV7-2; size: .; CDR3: CASSLQQGDSPLHF
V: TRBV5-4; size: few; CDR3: CASSLGSAGGNEQFF
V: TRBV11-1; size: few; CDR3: CASSPPVGQGNQPQHF
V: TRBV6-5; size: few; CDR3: CASRDSGYYGYTF
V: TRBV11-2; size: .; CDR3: CASSLEAGNEQYF
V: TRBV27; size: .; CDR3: CASSLTFPTGTRSYEQYF
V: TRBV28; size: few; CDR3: CASSPVGQGGTYEQYF
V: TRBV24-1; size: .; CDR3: CATSELAALGNEQFF
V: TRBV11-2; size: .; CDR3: CAGGSNTEAFF
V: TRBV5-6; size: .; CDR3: CASSLQGPGEKLFF